There are many counts of the clone carrying this T cell receptor (beta chain). The use of genomic DNA as template underpinned the TCR beta VDJ and CDR3 profiling. TCRdb analysed the reads with MiXCR anew, one entry per CDR3 protein. The table lists approximately 150,000 distinct CDR3 sequences, 40% to 55% of them singletons, with around 1% in the top ten. V lost 7 bases to trimming and J lost 0 bases, with 13 bases between them. Germline assignment: CDR1 LNHDA and CDR2 SQIVND (reference sequence). The CDR3 is 15 amino acids. The source of the sample is a study of CD8+CD57+ T cells in acquired aplastic anemia. Patients chosen for sequencing had CD8+CD57+ cells that had expanded, as shown by flow cytometry.

Sequencing was performed on sorted CD4+, CD8+, or CD8+CD57+ T cells (not recorded which) from PBMCs. The receptor comes from a human donor with aplastic anemia. The rearrangement uses TRBV19 and TRBJ1-5; D is unclear. In DNA form, the CDR3 reads TGTGCCAGTAATCTGGACGGAGATAGCAATCAGCCCCAGCATTTT. Protein sequence: CASNLDGDSNQPQHF.